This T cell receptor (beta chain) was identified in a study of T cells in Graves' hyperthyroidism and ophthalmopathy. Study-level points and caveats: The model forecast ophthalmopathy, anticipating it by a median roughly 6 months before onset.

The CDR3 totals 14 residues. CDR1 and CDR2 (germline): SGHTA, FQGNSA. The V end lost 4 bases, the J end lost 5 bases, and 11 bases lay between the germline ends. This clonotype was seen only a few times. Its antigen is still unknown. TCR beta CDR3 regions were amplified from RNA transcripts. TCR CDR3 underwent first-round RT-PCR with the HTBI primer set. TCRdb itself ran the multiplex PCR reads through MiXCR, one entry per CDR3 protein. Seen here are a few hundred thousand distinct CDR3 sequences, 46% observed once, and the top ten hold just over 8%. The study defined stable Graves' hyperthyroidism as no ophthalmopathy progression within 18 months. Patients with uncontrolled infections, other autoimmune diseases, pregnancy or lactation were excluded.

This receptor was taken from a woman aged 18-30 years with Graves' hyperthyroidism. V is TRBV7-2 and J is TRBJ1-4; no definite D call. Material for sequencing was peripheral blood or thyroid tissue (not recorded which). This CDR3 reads CASSSDPGNEKLFF. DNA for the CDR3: TGTGCCAGCAGCTCGGACCCGGGGAATGAAAAACTGTTTTTT. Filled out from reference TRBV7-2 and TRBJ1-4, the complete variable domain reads GAGVSQSPSNKVTEKGKDVELRCDPISGHTALYWYRQSLGQGLEFLIYFQGNSAPDKSGLPSDRFSAERTGGSVSTLTIQRTQQEDSAVYLCASSSDPGNEKLFFGSGTQLSVL.